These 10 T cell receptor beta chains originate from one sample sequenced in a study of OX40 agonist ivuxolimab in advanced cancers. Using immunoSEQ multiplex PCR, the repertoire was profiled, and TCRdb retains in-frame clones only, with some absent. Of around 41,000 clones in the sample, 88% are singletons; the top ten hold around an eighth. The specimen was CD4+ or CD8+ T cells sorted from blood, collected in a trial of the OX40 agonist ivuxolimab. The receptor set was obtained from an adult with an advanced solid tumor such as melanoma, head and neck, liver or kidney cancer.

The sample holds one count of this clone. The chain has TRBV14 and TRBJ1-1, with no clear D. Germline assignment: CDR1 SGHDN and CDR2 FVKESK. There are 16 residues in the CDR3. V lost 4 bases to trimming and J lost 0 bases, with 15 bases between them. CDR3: CASSLYRGSMNTEAFF. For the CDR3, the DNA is TGTGCCAGCAGCCTTTATAGAGGTAGCATGAACACTGAAGCTTTCTTT.

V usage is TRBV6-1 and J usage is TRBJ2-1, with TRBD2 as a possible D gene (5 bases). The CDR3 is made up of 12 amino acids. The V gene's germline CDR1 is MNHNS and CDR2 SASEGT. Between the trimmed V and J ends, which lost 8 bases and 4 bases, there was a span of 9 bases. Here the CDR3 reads CASGRVYNEQFF. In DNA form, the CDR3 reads TGTGCCAGCGGGAGAGTTTACAATGAGCAGTTCTTC.

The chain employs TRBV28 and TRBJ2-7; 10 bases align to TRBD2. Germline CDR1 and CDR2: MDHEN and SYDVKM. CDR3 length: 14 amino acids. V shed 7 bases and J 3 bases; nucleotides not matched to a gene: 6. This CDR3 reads CASTAGTSDYEQYF. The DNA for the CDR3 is TGTGCCAGCACAGCCGGGACTAGCGACTACGAGCAGTACTTC.

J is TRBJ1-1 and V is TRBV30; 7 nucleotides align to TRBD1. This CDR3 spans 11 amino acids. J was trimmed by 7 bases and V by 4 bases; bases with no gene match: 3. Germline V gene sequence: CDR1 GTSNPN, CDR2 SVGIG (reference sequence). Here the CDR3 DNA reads TGTGCCTGGACCCCAGGGGGTGAAGCTTTCTTT. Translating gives CAWTPGGEAFF.

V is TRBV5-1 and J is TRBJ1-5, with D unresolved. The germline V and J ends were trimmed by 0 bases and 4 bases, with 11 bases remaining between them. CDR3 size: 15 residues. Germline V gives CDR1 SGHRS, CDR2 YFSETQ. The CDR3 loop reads CASSLEGMGNQPQHF. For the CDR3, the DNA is TGCGCCAGCAGCTTGGAAGGGATGGGAAATCAGCCCCAGCATTTT.

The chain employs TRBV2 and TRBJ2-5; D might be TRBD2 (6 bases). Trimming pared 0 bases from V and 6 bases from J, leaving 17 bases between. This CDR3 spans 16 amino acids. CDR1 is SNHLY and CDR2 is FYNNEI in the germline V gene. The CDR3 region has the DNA TGTGCCAGCAGTGAAGCGCTTGGGGGAGGTGGAAAGACCCAGTACTTC. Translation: CASSEALGGGGKTQYF.

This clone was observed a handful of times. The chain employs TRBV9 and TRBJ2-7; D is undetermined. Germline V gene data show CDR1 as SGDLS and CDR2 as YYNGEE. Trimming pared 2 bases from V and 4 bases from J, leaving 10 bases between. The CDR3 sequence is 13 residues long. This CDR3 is CASSVSGRYEQYF. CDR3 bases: TGTGCCAGCAGCGTTTCGGGCAGGTACGAGCAGTACTTC.

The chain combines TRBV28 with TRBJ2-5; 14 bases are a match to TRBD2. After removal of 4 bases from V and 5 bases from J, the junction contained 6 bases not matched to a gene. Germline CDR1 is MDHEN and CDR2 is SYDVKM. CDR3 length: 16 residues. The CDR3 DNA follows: TGTGCCAGCAGTTCCCCGGGACTAGCGGGAGTTGAGACCCAGTACTTC. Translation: CASSSPGLAGVETQYF.

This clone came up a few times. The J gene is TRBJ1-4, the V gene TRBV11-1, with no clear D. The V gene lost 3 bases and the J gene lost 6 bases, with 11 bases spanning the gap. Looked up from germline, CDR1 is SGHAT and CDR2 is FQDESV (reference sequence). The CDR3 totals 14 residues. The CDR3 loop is CASSLRRTDEKLFF. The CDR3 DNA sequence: TGTGCCAGCAGCTTGAGGCGGACGGATGAAAAACTGTTTTTT.

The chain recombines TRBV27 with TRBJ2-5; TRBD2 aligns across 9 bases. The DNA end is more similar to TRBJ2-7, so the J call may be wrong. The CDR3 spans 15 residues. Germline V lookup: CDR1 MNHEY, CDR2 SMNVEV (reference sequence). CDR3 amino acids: CASSLLAGVRGEQYF. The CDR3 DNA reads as TGTGCCAGCAGTCTCTTAGCGGGAGTTAGGGGCGAGCAGTACTTC.